This T cell receptor beta chain was sequenced for a study of blood T cell repertoires in COVID-19 (dated by TCRdb to 2018 to 2020). For context, the study as a whole: The collaborator samples originated in the United States, Italy and Spain and spanned the acute and convalescent phases of COVID-19. The material from the prospective study consisted of cDNA or gDNA derived from T cells, B-cell-depleted T cells, or PBMCs. The dataset comprised deeply sampled blood TCRbeta repertoires from subjects exposed to, actively infected with, or recovered from COVID-19. The repertoires were released in a freely available public database meant as a resource for research on the immune response to SARS-CoV-2. The samples were drawn from two sources: the first 160 participants of the ongoing ImmuneRACE study, and 1,000 to 1,500 subjects contributed by 6 global collaborators. Sample metadata almost always included a de-identified subject ID, COVID-19 status, age in years and sex. Where HLA class I and class II types were available, the types were taken from metadata supplied by the sample provider, not from assay-based typing.

Each collaborating institution followed its own protocols to collect whole blood in K2EDTA tubes. For TCRbeta analysis, collaborators shipped samples in one of three forms: frozen whole blood, isolated PBMCs, or DNA extracted from either of those sample types. The immunoSEQ Assay, a bias-controlled multiplex PCR, was used to amplify TCRbeta CDR3 regions from genomic DNA. Per the source publication's procedure: The number of nucleated cells in each sample was estimated by amplification of reference gene primers within the assay. To quantify the absolute abundance of each unique TCRbeta CDR3 rearrangement, sequence reads were collapsed and filtered. For each sample, productive Simpson clonality was calculated by taking the square root of Simpson's diversity index across productive rearrangements. Drawn from immuneACCESS, this table holds only the in-frame rearrangements with V and J called that TCRdb kept. Clones are partly lost; checked studies trace under half to an unresolved V gene and leave the rest unexplained. That table furnishes V, J and clone size, whereas the DNA furnished D and trimming. The sample has about 120,000 clones on record, approximately 90% of them singletons. Together, the top ten hold roughly a quarter of the sample.

Beyond this particular receptor, the publication reports: The amount of clinical and demographic metadata varied by source and participant and was provided uncurated.

To note about this clone: Its specific antigen is unknown. No much larger clone is present one base from it, and per-base qualities are unavailable.

The sequence derives from a man in his 70s with active or convalescent COVID-19. The sequenced material came from peripheral blood.

The DNA reads as follows: TGTGCCAGCAGATGGGGACAGAGCTCCTACGAGCAGTACTTC. Its protein product is CASRWGQSSYEQYF. Recombination connected TRBV6-6 to TRBJ2-7; TRBD1 agrees with 7 junctional bases. The CDR3 contains 14 residues, cysteine and phenylalanine counted. The CDR3 DNA has 42 bases and is translated from base 1. Here V drops 6 bases and J drops 0 bases, and the junction holds 5 bases not matched to any gene. From the germline V gene (reference sequence), CDR1 is MNHNY and CDR2 is SVGAGI.